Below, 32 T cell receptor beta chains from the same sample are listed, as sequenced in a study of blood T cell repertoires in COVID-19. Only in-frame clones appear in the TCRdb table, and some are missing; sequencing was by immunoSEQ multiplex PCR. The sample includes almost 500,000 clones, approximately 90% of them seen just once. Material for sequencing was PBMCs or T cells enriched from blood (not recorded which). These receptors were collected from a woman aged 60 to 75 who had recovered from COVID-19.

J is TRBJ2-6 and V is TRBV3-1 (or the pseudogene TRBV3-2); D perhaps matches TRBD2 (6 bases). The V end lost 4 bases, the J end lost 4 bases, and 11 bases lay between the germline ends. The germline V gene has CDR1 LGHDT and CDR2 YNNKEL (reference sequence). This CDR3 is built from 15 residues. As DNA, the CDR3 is TGTGCCAGCAGCCTGGGGGGATCCGGGGCCAACGTCCTGACTTTC. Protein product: CASSLGGSGANVLTF.

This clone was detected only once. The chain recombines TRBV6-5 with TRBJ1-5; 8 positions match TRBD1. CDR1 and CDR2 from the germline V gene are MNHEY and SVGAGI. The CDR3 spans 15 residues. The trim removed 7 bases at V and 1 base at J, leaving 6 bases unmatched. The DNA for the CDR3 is TGTGCCAGCACCTCAAGGGACAGGAGCAATCAGCCCCAGCATTTT. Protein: CASTSRDRSNQPQHF.

The CDR3 loop reads CASSEVAVFGNTIYF. The CDR3, as DNA: TGTGCCAGCAGTGAAGTGGCGGTATTTGGAAACACCATATATTTT. The V and J genes are TRBV6-1 and TRBJ1-3; the D is unclear. V was pared by 1 base and J by 3 bases, with 10 bases between. The CDR3 spans 15 residues. The germline gives CDR1 MNHNS, CDR2 SASEGT.

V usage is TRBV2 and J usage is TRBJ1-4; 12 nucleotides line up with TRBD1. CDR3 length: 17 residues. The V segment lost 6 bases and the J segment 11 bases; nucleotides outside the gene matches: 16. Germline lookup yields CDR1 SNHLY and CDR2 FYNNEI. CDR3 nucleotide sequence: TGTGCCAGCAGGGATCCGGGACAGGGGGCCCGAATTGGGAAACTGTTTTTT. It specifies CASRDPGQGARIGKLFF. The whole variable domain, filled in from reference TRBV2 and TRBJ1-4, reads EPEVTQTPSHQVTQMGQEVILRCVPISNHLYFYWYRQILGQKVEFLVSFYNNEISEKSEIFDDQFSVERPDGSNFTLKIRSTKLEDSAMYFCASRDPGQGARIGKLFFGSGTQLSVL.

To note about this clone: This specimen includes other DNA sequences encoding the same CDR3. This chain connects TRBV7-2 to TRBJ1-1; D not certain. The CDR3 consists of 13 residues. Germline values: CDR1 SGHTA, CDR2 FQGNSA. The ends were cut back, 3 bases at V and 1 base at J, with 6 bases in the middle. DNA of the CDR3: TGTGCCAGCAGCTTCGGTCGGAACACTGAAGCTTTCTTT. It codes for CASSFGRNTEAFF.

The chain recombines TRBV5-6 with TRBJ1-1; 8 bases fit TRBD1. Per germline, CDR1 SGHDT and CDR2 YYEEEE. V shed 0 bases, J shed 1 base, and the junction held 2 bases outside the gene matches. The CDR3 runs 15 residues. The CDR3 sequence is CASSLGDRGNTEAFF. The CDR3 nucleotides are TGTGCCAGCAGCTTGGGCGACAGGGGGAACACTGAAGCTTTCTTT.

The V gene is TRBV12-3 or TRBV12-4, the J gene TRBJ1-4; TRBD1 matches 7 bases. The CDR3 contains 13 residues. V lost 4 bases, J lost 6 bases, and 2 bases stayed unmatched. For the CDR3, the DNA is TGTGCCAGCAGTTATAGGGGGCATGAAAAACTGTTTTTT. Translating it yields CASSYRGHEKLFF.

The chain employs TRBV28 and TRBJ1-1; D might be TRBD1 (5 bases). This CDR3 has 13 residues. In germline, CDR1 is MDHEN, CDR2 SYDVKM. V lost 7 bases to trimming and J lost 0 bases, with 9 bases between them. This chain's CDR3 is CASTRTLNTEAFF. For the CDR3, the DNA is TGTGCCAGCACGCGGACACTGAACACTGAAGCTTTCTTT.

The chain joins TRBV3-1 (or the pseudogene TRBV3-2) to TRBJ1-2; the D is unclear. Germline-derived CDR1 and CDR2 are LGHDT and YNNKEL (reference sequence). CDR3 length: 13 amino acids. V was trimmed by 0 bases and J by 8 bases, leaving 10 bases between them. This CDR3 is CASSQDRPKGYTF. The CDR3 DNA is TGTGCCAGCAGCCAAGACAGGCCAAAAGGCTACACCTTC.

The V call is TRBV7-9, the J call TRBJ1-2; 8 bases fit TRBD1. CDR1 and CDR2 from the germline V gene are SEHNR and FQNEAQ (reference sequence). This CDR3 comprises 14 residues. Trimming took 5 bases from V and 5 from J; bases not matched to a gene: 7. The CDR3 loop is CASSVGQGGYGYTF. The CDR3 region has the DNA TGTGCCAGCAGCGTAGGACAGGGTGGTTATGGCTACACCTTC.

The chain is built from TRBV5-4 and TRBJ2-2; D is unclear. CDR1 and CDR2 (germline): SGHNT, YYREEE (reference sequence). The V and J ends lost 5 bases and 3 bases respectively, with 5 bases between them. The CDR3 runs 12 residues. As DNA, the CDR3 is TGTGCCAGCAGTTCAGACACCGGGGAGCTGTTTTTT. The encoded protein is CASSSDTGELFF.

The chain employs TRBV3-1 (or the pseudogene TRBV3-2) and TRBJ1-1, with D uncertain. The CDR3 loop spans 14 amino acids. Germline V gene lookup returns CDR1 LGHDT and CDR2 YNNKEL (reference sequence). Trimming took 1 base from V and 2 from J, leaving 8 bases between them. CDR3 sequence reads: CASSQAVFNTEAFF. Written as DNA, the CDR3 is TGTGCCAGCAGCCAAGCGGTCTTTAACACTGAAGCTTTCTTT.

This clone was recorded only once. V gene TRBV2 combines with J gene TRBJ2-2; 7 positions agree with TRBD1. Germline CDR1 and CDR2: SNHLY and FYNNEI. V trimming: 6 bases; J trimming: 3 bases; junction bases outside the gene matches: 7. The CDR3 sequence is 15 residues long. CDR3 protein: CASRVRDSYTGELFF. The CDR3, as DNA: TGTGCCAGCAGGGTCCGGGACAGCTACACCGGGGAGCTGTTTTTT.

This CDR3 reads CASSIIGTTSTDTQYF. The DNA for the CDR3 is TGTGCCAGCAGCATAATAGGGACTACTAGCACAGATACGCAGTATTTT. V usage is TRBV27 and J usage is TRBJ2-3; TRBD2 matches 7 bases. Germline V gene lookup returns CDR1 MNHEY and CDR2 SMNVEV (reference sequence). With V trimmed by 6 bases and J by 0 bases, 9 bases remained unmatched. The CDR3 is 16 amino acids.

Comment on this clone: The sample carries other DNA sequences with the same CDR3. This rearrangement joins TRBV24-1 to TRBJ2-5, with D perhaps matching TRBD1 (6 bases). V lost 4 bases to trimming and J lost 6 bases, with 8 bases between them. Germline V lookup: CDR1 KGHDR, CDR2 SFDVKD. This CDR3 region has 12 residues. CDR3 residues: CATSEGTKTQYF. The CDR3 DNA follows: TGTGCCACCAGTGAGGGGACAAAGACCCAGTACTTC.

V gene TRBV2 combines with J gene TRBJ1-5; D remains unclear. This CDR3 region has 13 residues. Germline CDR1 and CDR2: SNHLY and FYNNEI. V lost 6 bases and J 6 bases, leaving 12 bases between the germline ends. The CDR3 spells CASRKEASQPQHF. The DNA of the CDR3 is TGTGCCAGCAGGAAAGAGGCCTCTCAGCCCCAGCATTTT.

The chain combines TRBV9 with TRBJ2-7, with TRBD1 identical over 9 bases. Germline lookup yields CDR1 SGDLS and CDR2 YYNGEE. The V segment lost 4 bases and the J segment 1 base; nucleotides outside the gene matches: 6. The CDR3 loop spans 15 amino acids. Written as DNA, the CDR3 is TGTGCCAGCAGCCCCGCCGGGACAGGGTCCTACGAGCAGTACTTC. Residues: CASSPAGTGSYEQYF.

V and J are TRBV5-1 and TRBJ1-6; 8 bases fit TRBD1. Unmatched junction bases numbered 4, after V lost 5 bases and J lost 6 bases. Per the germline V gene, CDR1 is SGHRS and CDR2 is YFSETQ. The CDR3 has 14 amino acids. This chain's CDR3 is CASRPGGTNSPLHF. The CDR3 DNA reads TGCGCCAGCAGACCAGGGGGCACTAATTCACCCCTCCACTTT. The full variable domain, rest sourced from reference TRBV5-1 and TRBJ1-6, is KAGVTQTPRYLIKTRGQQVTLSCSPISGHRSVSWYQQTPGQGLQFLFEYFSETQRNKGNFPGRFSGRQFSNSRSEMNVSTLELGDSALYLCASRPGGTNSPLHFGNGTRLTVT.

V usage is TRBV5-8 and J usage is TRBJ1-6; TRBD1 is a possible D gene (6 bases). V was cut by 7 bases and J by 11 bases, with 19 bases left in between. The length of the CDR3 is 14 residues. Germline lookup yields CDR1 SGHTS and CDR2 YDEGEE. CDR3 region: CASRGGGLRAPLHF. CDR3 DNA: TGTGCCAGCCGCGGGGGGGGGCTACGGGCACCCCTCCACTTT. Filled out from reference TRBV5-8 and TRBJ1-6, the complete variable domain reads EAGVTQSPTHLIKTRGQQATLRCSPISGHTSVYWYQQALGLGLQFLLWYDEGEERNRGNFPPRFSGRQFPNYSSELNVNALELEDSALYLCASRGGGLRAPLHFGNGTRLTVT.

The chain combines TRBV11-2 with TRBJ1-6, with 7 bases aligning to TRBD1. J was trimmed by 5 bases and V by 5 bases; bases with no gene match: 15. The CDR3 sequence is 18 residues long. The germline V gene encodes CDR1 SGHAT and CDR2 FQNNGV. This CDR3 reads CASSGGGQTKTHNSPLHF. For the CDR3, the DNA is TGTGCCAGCAGCGGAGGGGGACAGACAAAAACCCATAATTCACCCCTCCACTTT.

CDR3 sequence: CASSLAGAGNTEAFF. The CDR3 DNA is TGCGCCAGCAGCCTTGCAGGGGCTGGGAACACTGAAGCTTTCTTT. The chain links TRBV5-1 to TRBJ1-1; maybe TRBD1 (6 bases). The CDR3 has 15 amino acids. V lost 4 bases and J lost 1, with 14 bases in between. CDR1 SGHRS and CDR2 YFSETQ come from the germline V gene.

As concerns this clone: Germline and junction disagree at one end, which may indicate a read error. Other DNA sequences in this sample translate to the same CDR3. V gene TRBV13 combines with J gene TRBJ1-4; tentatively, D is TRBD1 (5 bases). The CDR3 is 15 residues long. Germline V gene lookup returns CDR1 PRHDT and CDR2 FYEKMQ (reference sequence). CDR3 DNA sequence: TGTGCCAGCAGTTTAGAGCAGGGAACTAATGAAAAATTGTTTTTT. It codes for CASSLEQGTNEKLFF.

CDR3 region: CASSQRAAGGPGANVLTF. DNA of the CDR3: TGTGCCAGCAGCCAACGGGCAGCGGGGGGGCCCGGGGCCAACGTCCTGACTTTC. This rearrangement joins TRBV14 to TRBJ2-6; 10 bases match TRBD2. The CDR3 extends over 18 amino acids. The J segment lost 4 bases and the V segment lost 2 bases, leaving 8 bases of the junction unmatched. The V gene's germline CDR1 is SGHDN and CDR2 FVKESK.

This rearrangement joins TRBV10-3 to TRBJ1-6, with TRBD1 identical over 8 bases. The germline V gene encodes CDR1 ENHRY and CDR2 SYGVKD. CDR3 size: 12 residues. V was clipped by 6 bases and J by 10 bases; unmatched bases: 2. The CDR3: CAIRSGGSPLHF. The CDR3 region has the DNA TGTGCCATCAGGTCAGGGGGCTCACCCCTCCACTTT.

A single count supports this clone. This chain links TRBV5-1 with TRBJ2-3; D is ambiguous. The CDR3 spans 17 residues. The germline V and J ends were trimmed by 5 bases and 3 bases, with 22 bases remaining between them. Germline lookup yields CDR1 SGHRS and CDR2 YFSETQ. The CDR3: CASRQPGMAEKTDTQYF. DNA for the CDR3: TGCGCCAGCAGACAACCAGGCATGGCAGAGAAGACAGATACGCAGTATTTT. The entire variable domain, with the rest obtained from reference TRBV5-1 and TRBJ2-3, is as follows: KAGVTQTPRYLIKTRGQQVTLSCSPISGHRSVSWYQQTPGQGLQFLFEYFSETQRNKGNFPGRFSGRQFSNSRSEMNVSTLELGDSALYLCASRQPGMAEKTDTQYFGPGTRLTVL.

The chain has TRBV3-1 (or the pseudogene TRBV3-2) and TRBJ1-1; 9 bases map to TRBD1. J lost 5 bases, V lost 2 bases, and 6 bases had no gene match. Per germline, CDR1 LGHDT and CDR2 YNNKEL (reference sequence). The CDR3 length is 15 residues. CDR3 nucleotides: TGTGCCAGCAGCCAACACGGGACAGGGCAGACTGAAGCTTTCTTT. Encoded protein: CASSQHGTGQTEAFF.

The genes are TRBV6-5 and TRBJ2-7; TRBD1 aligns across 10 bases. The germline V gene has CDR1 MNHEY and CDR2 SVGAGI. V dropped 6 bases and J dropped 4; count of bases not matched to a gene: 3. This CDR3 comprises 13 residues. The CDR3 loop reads CASRGQGRYEQYV. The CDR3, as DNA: TGTGCCAGCAGGGGACAGGGGAGGTACGAGCAGTACGTC.

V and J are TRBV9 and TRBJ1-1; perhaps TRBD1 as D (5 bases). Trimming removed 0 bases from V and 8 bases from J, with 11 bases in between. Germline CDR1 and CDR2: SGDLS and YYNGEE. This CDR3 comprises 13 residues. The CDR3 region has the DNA TGTGCCAGCAGCGTAGAGGCTGCAGGGGAAGCTTTCTTT. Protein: CASSVEAAGEAFF. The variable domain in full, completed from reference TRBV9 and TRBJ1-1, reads DSGVTQTPKHLITATGQRVTLRCSPRSGDLSVYWYQQSLDQGLQFLIQYYNGEERAKGNILERFSAQQFPDLHSELNLSSLELGDSALYFCASSVEAAGEAFFGQGTRLTVV.

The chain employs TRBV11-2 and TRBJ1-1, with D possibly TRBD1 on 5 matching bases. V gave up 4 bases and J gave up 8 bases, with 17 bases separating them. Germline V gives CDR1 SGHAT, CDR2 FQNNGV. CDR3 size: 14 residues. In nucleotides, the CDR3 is TGTGCCAGCAGCTCGTGGGGCGAACCCGCCGAAGCTTTCTTT. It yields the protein CASSSWGEPAEAFF. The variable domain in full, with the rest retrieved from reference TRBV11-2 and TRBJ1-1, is EAGVAQSPRYKIIEKRQSVAFWCNPISGHATLYWYQQILGQGPKLLIQFQNNGVVDDSQLPKDRFSAERLKGVDSTLKIQPAKLEDSAVYLCASSSWGEPAEAFFGQGTRLTVV.

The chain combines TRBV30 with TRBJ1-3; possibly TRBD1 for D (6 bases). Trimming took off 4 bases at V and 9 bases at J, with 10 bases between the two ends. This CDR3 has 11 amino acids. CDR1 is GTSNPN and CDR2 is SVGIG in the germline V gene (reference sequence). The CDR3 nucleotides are TGTGCCTGGACAGGGGAATCCACCATATATTTT. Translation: CAWTGESTIYF.

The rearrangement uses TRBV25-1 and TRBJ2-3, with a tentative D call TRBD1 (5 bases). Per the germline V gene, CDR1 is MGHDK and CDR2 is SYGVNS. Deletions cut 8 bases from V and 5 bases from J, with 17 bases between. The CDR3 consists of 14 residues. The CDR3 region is CASSPRGDVDTQYF. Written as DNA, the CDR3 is TGTGCCAGCTCGCCTAGGGGCGATGTAGATACGCAGTATTTT.

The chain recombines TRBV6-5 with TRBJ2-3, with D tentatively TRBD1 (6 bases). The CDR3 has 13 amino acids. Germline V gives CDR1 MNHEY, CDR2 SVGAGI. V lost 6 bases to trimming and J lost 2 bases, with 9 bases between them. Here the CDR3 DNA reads TGTGCCAGCAGGGCAGGGGCCACAGATACGCAGTATTTT. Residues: CASRAGATDTQYF.